This T cell receptor (beta chain) came from a study of T cells after yellow fever vaccination. Whole-study findings and limits: Although most clonotypes did not, a small share appeared in both CD4 and CD8 compartments. Faster peaking, at day 5 versus 15, marked a secondary response that was weaker.

This clonotype was counted only a few times. Its antigen remains unknown. V lost 5 bases, J lost 1 base, and 6 bases lay in between. This CDR3 has 12 residues. CDR1 is DFQATT and CDR2 is SNEGSKA in the germline V gene (reference sequence). Production of TCR cDNA was by 5'RACE template switching, which also added a universal primer site and UMIs. Each CDR3 protein is one row after TCRdb ran MiXCR on the 5' RACE reads. The sample lists about 340,000 distinct CDR3 sequences, roughly an eighth seen once, with around 3% in the top ten. The TCR sequence derives from a young man who received the YFV17D yellow fever vaccine. The specimen comprised CD4+ T cells sorted from PBMCs, sampled 15 days after the yellow fever booster vaccination. This sequence joins TRBV20-1 and TRBJ2-4; no definite D call. CDR3 sequence reads: CSAPAAKNIQYF. CDR3 nucleotides: TGCAGTGCTCCCGCGGCCAAAAACATTCAGTACTTC.